This T cell receptor (beta chain) was identified during a study of breast tumors, draining lymph nodes, adjacent tissues. In its sample, this clonotype was seen many times. TCRdb called the multiplex PCR reads again in MiXCR, with one record for every CDR3 protein. Of 84,000 or so distinct CDR3 sequences in the sample, over 25% were seen once. Trimming removed 6 bases at V and 6 bases at J, with 21 bases between. Germline assignment: CDR1 LNHDA and CDR2 SQIVND (reference sequence). The length of the CDR3 is 15 residues. Samples came from axillary lymph nodes draining the breast cancer. V usage is TRBV19 and J usage is TRBJ2-7; perhaps TRBD2 as D (6 bases). The origin of this receptor is a female donor with breast cancer. Some clones in this sample may be carry-over from other donors' samples. The source material was axillary lymph node tissue. Written as DNA, the CDR3 is TGTGCCAGTAGCCCTCATCGGGACGGGGGAGGCGAGCAGTACTTC. It yields the protein CASSPHRDGGGEQYF.